The 22 T cell receptor beta chains reported below all come from one sample, sequenced in a study of blood T cell repertoires in COVID-19. Using immunoSEQ multiplex PCR, the repertoire was profiled, and TCRdb retains in-frame clones only, with some absent. The table lists about 150,000 clones, roughly 85% of them singletons. The sample was peripheral blood. The origin of the receptors is a woman aged 80 or over with active or convalescent COVID-19.

The chain uses TRBV27 and TRBJ2-2, with D possibly TRBD2 on 7 matching bases. V lost 7 bases and J lost 6, with 18 bases in between. CDR1 MNHEY and CDR2 SMNVEV come from the germline V gene (reference sequence). The CDR3 has 15 residues. The CDR3: CASTLGGGPPGELFF. The CDR3 DNA sequence: TGTGCCAGCACCCTAGGGGGAGGGCCCCCCGGGGAGCTGTTTTTT.

CDR3 sequence (DNA): TGTGCCATCAGTAGGGACAGGGCGACGAACACCGGGGAGCTGTTTTTT. Translating gives CAISRDRATNTGELFF. V is TRBV10-3 and J is TRBJ2-2; 9 bases agree with TRBD1. In germline, CDR1 is ENHRY, CDR2 SYGVKD. This CDR3 spans 16 amino acids. V dropped 5 bases and J dropped 0; count of bases not matched to a gene: 4.

This clone has more than one count but fewer than ten. This chain uses TRBV13 with TRBJ2-1, with TRBD2 matching 13 bases. This CDR3 is built from 16 residues. Germline-derived CDR1 and CDR2 are PRHDT and FYEKMQ (reference sequence). Trimming took 4 bases from V and 8 from J; bases not matched to a gene: 8. The CDR3 here is CASSSRTSGSLYEQFF. The CDR3 DNA follows: TGTGCCAGCAGCTCCAGGACTAGCGGGAGTCTATATGAGCAGTTCTTC.

This chain joins TRBV7-3 and TRBJ1-2; 8 nucleotides agree with TRBD1. J lost 6 bases, V lost 5 bases, and 17 bases had no gene match. This CDR3 is 17 amino acids long. Looked up from germline, CDR1 is SGHTA and CDR2 is FQGTGA. CDR3: CASSPTGDRLTPDGYTF. In nucleotides, the CDR3 is TGTGCCAGCAGCCCTACGGGGGACAGGCTGACTCCGGATGGCTACACCTTC.

This clone was counted a few times. The CDR3 bases are TGTGCCAGCAGTTTGTATGCGGGTGGCTGGGAGCAGTACTTC. As protein: CASSLYAGGWEQYF. The genes are TRBV27 and TRBJ2-7; possibly TRBD2 for D (5 bases). This CDR3 has 14 amino acids. From germline, CDR1 is MNHEY and CDR2 SMNVEV (reference sequence). V shed 3 bases and J shed 7 bases, with 16 bases lying between them.

The chain recombines TRBV5-5 with TRBJ1-3; D gene unclear. Trimming stripped 5 bases from V and 0 bases from J, with 9 bases between. The CDR3 spans 14 residues. Germline V CDR1 and CDR2: SGHKS, YYEKEE (reference sequence). The CDR3 sequence is CASSSVNSGNTIYF. In DNA form, the CDR3 reads TGTGCCAGCAGTTCAGTCAACTCTGGAAACACCATATATTTT.

The rearrangement uses TRBV18 and TRBJ1-1, with 11 bases fitting TRBD1. CDR3 length: 15 residues. Germline CDR1 is KGHSH and CDR2 is LQKENI. With 6 bases clipped from V and 6 bases from J, the junction kept 9 bases outside the gene matches. The CDR3 DNA follows: TGTGCCAGCTCTGGACAGGGGGCGTACTTGGCTGAAGCTTTCTTT. Its protein is CASSGQGAYLAEAFF.

The rearrangement links TRBV28 to TRBJ1-1, with 8 bases matching TRBD1. The V segment lost 8 bases and the J segment 2 bases; nucleotides outside the gene matches: 7. CDR1 is MDHEN, CDR2 SYDVKM, per germline. CDR3 size: 14 residues. The CDR3 loop reads CASSMTGENTEAFF. DNA for the CDR3: TGTGCCAGCTCGATGACAGGGGAAAACACTGAAGCTTTCTTT. The variable domain in full, completed from reference TRBV28 and TRBJ1-1, reads DVKVTQSSRYLVKRTGEKVFLECVQDMDHENMFWYRQDPGLGLRLIYFSYDVKMKEKGDIPEGYSVSREKKERFSLILESASTNQTSMYLCASSMTGENTEAFFGQGTRLTVV.

The chain links TRBV7-9 to TRBJ2-3; 13 nucleotides line up with TRBD2. V dropped 8 bases and J dropped 1; count of bases not matched to a gene: 3. The length of the CDR3 is 15 residues. CDR1 SEHNR and CDR2 FQNEAQ come from the germline V gene (reference sequence). This CDR3 is CASSTSGRGTDTQYF. The DNA for the CDR3 is TGTGCCAGCTCCACTAGCGGGAGGGGCACAGATACGCAGTATTTT.

This chain links TRBV18 with TRBJ2-7, with 7 bases identical to TRBD2. Trimming removed 3 bases from V and 3 bases from J; junction bases left unmatched: 11. Germline V lookup: CDR1 KGHSH, CDR2 LQKENI. The CDR3 is 16 amino acids. CDR3: CASSPSGGRVDYEQYF. In DNA, the CDR3 is TGTGCCAGCTCACCGTCGGGGGGAAGGGTGGACTACGAGCAGTACTTC.

As DNA, the CDR3 is TGTGCCAGCAGCCGGGGACAGGGGGACAATGAGCAGTTCTTC. Residues: CASSRGQGDNEQFF. The genes are TRBV4-2 and TRBJ2-1, with TRBD1 matching over 11 bases. Trimming removed 4 bases from V and 5 bases from J; junction bases left unmatched: 1. The CDR3 spans 14 residues. Germline V lookup: CDR1 LGHNA, CDR2 YNFKEQ.

This clone was seen only a few times. The chain carries TRBV11-2 and TRBJ2-7; 8 bases align to TRBD2. V lost 5 bases, J lost 11 bases, and 11 bases stayed unmatched. The CDR3 totals 13 residues. The V gene's germline CDR1 is SGHAT and CDR2 FQNNGV. The CDR3 DNA reads TGTGCCAGCAGCCCGGGGCGGTCGGGAGGGGAGTACTTC. Its translation: CASSPGRSGGEYF. The full variable domain, with the rest looked up from reference TRBV11-2 and TRBJ2-7, is EAGVAQSPRYKIIEKRQSVAFWCNPISGHATLYWYQQILGQGPKLLIQFQNNGVVDDSQLPKDRFSAERLKGVDSTLKIQPAKLEDSAVYLCASSPGRSGGEYFGPGTRLTVT.

The chain combines TRBV4-2 with TRBJ2-1, with 14 bases lining up with TRBD2. Germline V gives CDR1 LGHNA, CDR2 YNFKEQ. Trimming removed 4 bases from V and 3 bases from J; junction bases left unmatched: 11. This CDR3 region has 19 residues. The DNA of the CDR3 is TGTGCCAGCAGCCGCAATCCCGGGACTAGCGGGAGAGTCTACAATGAGCAGTTCTTC. Its protein product is CASSRNPGTSGRVYNEQFF.

CDR3 in amino acids: CASSSLQGEAFF. The CDR3 nucleotides are TGTGCCAGTAGTTCATTACAGGGTGAAGCTTTCTTT. The chain employs TRBV19 and TRBJ1-1, with D possibly TRBD1 on 6 matching bases. The CDR3 runs 12 residues. Trimming cost V 5 bases and J 7 bases, with 11 bases left between them. Germline-derived CDR1 and CDR2 are LNHDA and SQIVND (reference sequence).

The rearrangement joins TRBV2 to TRBJ2-3; 11 bases line up with TRBD1. The CDR3 is 13 residues long. CDR1 is SNHLY and CDR2 is FYNNEI in the germline V gene. The CDR3 region is CAGQGAAEDTQYF. CDR3 in DNA: TGTGCTGGACAGGGGGCGGCGGAGGATACGCAGTATTTT.

The rearrangement joins TRBV4-1 to TRBJ2-1, with a tentative D call TRBD2 (6 bases). The CDR3 is 15 residues long. Germline-derived CDR1 and CDR2 are MGHRA and YSYEKL. Trimming cost V 5 bases and J 4 bases, with 15 bases left between them. The DNA of the CDR3 is TGCGCCAGCAGCAGTTTAGCGGCCATATACAATGAGCAGTTCTTC. This encodes CASSSLAAIYNEQFF.

This clone has only a few counts. The chain carries TRBV7-9 and TRBJ2-7; 8 bases are shared with TRBD2. The CDR3 is made up of 15 amino acids. Germline CDR1 reads SEHNR; CDR2 reads FQNEAQ (reference sequence). The V segment lost 4 bases and the J segment 6 bases; nucleotides outside the gene matches: 11. CDR3 in DNA: TGTGCCAGCAGCTCAGACGGGAGGGCCTGGGGCGAGCAGTACTTC. It encodes CASSSDGRAWGEQYF. The entire variable domain, with the rest obtained from reference TRBV7-9 and TRBJ2-7, is as follows: DTGVSQNPRHKITKRGQNVTFRCDPISEHNRLYWYRQTLGQGPEFLTYFQNEAQLEKSRLLSDRFSAERPKGSFSTLEIQRTEQGDSAMYLCASSSDGRAWGEQYFGPGTRLTVT.

This chain uses TRBV12-3 or TRBV12-4 with TRBJ2-7; D is possibly TRBD1 (6 bases). Between the trimmed V and J ends, which lost 4 bases and 1 base, there was a span of 8 bases. This CDR3 is built from 13 residues. The CDR3 is CASSSDSSYEQYF. The CDR3, as DNA: TGTGCCAGCAGTTCGGACAGTTCCTACGAGCAGTACTTC.

This chain links TRBV2 with TRBJ2-7; 8 bases map to TRBD1. This CDR3 has 14 amino acids. V shed 7 bases, J shed 3 bases, and the junction held 8 bases outside the gene matches. CDR1 is SNHLY and CDR2 is FYNNEI in the germline V gene. DNA for the CDR3: TGTGCCAGCAAGACCCAGGGGGCCGGCTACGAGCAGTACTTC. It translates to CASKTQGAGYEQYF.

The chain uses TRBV27 and TRBJ2-2, with D unresolved. Germline V gene lookup returns CDR1 MNHEY and CDR2 SMNVEV (reference sequence). V was cut by 5 bases and J by 1 base, with 8 bases left in between. The length of the CDR3 is 14 residues. The CDR3 nucleotides are TGTGCCAGCAGTCCGAACATGAACACCGGGGAGCTGTTTTTT. The encoded protein is CASSPNMNTGELFF.

The chain couples TRBV28 to TRBJ2-7; 8 nucleotides agree with TRBD2. V was pared by 3 bases and J by 7 bases, with 8 bases of the junction left unmatched. CDR1 and CDR2 (germline): MDHEN, SYDVKM. CDR3 length: 14 amino acids. CDR3 bases: TGTGCCAGCAGTTTTGGAGCGGGAGCCGGAGAGCAGTACTTC. It encodes CASSFGAGAGEQYF.

This clone was seen only a few times. The rearrangement joins TRBV6-6 to TRBJ1-4; D gene ambiguous. Germline V gene sequence: CDR1 MNHNY, CDR2 SVGAGI (reference sequence). The ends were cut back, 8 bases at V and 7 bases at J, with 8 bases in the middle. CDR3 size: 11 residues. CDR3 in DNA: TGTGCCAGCGCCTACCGTGAAAAACTGTTTTTT. This translates into CASAYREKLFF.